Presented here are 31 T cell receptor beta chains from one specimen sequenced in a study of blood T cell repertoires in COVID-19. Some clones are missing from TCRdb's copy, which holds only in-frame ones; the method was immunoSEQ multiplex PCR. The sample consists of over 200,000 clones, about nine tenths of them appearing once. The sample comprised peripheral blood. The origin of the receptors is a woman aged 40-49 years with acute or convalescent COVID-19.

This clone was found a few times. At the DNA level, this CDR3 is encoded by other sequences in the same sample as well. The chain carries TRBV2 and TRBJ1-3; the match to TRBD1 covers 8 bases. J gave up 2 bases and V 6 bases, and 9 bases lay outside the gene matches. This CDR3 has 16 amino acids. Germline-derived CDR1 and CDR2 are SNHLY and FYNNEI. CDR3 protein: CASSAGQGGPGNTIYF. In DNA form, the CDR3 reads TGTGCCAGCAGCGCCGGACAGGGAGGACCTGGAAACACCATATATTTT.

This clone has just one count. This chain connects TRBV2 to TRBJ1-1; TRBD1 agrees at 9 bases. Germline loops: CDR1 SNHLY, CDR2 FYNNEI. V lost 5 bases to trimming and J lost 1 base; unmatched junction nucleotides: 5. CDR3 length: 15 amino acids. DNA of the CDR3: TGTGCCAGCAGTAGAACAGGGGGCGCGAACACTGAAGCTTTCTTT. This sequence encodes CASSRTGGANTEAFF.

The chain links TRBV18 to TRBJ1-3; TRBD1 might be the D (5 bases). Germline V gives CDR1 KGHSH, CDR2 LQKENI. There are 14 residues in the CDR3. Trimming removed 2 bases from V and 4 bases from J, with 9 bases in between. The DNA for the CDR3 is TGTGCCAGCTCACCAGAAGGGGTCGGAAACACCATATATTTT. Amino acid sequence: CASSPEGVGNTIYF.

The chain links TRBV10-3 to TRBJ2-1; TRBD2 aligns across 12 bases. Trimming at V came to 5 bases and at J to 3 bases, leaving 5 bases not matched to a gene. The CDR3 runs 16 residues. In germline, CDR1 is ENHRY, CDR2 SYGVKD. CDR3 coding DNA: TGTGCCATCAGTCCTAGCGGGGGGGCCATCTACAATGAGCAGTTCTTC. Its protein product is CAISPSGGAIYNEQFF.

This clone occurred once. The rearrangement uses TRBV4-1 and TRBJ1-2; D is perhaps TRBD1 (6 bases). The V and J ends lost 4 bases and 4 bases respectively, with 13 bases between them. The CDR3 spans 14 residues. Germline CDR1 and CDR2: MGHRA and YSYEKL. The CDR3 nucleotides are TGCGCCAGCAGCCCGAGGACAGAGCTCTATGGCTACACCTTC. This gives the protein CASSPRTELYGYTF.

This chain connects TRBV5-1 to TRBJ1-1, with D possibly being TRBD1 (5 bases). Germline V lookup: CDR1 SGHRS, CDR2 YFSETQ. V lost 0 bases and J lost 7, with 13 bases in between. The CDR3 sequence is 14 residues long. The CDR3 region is CASSLGQPRDEAFF. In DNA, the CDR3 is TGCGCCAGCAGCTTGGGACAGCCGCGAGATGAAGCTTTCTTT.

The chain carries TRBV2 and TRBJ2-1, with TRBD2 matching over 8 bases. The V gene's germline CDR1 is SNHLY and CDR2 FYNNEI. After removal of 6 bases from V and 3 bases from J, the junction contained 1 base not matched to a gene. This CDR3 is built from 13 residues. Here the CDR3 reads CASSRGGYNEQFF. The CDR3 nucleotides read TGTGCCAGCAGCCGGGGGGGCTACAATGAGCAGTTCTTC.

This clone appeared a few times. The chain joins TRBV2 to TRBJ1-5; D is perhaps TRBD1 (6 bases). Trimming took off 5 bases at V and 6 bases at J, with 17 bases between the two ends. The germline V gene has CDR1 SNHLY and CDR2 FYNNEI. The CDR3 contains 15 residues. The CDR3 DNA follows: TGTGCCAGCAGTATCGAAGGGGGGGGCAGTCAGCCCCAGCATTTT. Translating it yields CASSIEGGGSQPQHF.

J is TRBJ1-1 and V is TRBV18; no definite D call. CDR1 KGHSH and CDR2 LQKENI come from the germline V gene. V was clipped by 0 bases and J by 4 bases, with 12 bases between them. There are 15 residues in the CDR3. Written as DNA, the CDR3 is TGTGCCAGCTCACCACCCATCGGGGTTGGCACTGAAGCTTTCTTT. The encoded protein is CASSPPIGVGTEAFF.

CDR3 in DNA: TGTGCCAGCAGTGAAGCGCTCGGGTTGCGCGCTTTCTTT. This codes for CASSEALGLRAFF. The chain carries TRBV6-1 and TRBJ1-1; D gene ambiguous. Germline CDR1 MNHNS, CDR2 SASEGT. CDR3 length: 13 amino acids. With 0 bases removed from V and 11 bases from J, the gap between germline ends came to 13 bases.

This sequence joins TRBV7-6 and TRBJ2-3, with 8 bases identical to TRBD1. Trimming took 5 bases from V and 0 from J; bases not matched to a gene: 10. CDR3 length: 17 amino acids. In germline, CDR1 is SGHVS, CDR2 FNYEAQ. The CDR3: CASSKGETGASTDTQYF. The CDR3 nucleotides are TGTGCCAGCAGCAAAGGGGAGACAGGGGCAAGCACAGATACGCAGTATTTT.

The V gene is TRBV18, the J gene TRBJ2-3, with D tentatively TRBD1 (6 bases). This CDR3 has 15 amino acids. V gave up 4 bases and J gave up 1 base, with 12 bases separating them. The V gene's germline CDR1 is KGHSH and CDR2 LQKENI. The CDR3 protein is CASSRYQGRTDTQYF. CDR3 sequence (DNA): TGTGCCAGCTCACGCTACCAGGGGCGCACAGATACGCAGTATTTT.

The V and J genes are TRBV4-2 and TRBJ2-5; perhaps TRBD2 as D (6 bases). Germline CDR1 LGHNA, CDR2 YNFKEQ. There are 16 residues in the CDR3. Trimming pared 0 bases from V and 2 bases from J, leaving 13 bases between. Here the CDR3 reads CASSQDSGVLQETQYF. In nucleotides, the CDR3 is TGTGCCAGCAGCCAAGATTCGGGGGTCCTTCAAGAGACCCAGTACTTC.

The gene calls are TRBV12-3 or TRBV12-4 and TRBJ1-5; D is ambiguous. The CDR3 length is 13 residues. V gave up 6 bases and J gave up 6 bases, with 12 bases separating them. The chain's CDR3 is CASSLREIQPQHF. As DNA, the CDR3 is TGTGCCAGCAGCCTGAGGGAAATTCAGCCCCAGCATTTT.

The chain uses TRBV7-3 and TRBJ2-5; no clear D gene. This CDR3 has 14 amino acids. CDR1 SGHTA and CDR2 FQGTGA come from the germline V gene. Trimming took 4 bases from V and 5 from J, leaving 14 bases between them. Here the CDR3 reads CASSSHPGRETQYF. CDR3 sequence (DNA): TGTGCCAGCAGCTCCCACCCCGGCAGGGAGACCCAGTACTTC.

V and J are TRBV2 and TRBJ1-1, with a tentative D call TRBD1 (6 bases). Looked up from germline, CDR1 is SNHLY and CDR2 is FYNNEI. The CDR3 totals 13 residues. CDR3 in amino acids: CVRGGTLNTEAFF. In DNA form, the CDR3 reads TGTGTGAGGGGGGGGACCTTAAACACTGAAGCTTTCTTT. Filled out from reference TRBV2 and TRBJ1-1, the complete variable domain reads EPEVTQTPSHQVTQMGQEVILRCVPISNHLYFYWYRQILGQKVEFLVSFYNNEISEKSEIFDDQFSVERPDGSNFTLKIRSTKLEDSAMYFCVRGGTLNTEAFFGQGTRLTVV.

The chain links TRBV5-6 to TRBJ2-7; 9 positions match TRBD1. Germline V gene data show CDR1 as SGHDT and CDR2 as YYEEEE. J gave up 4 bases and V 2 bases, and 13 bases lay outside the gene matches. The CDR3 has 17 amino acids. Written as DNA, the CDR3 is TGTGCCAGCAGCTTTTACAGGGGGCCGAAGCAGAAGTACGAGCAGTACGTC. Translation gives CASSFYRGPKQKYEQYV.

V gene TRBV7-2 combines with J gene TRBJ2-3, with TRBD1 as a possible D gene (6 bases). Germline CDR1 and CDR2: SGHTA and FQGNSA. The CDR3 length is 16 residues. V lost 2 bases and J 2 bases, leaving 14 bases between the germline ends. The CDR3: CASSLIRDILTDTQYF. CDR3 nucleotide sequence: TGTGCCAGCAGCTTAATACGGGACATACTCACAGATACGCAGTATTTT.

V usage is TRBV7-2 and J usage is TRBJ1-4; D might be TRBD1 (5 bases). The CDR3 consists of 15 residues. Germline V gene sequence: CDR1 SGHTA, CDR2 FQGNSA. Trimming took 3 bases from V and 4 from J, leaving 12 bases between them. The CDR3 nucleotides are TGTGCCAGCAGCTTTTCCCAGGGAGGTAATGAAAAACTGTTTTTT. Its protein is CASSFSQGGNEKLFF.

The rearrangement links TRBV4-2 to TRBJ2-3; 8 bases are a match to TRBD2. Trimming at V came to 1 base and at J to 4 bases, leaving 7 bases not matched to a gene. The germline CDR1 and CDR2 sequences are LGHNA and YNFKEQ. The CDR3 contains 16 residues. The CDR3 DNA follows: TGTGCCAGCAGCCAAGCAGGGCGGGGGGCGGCAGATACGCAGTATTTT. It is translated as CASSQAGRGAADTQYF.

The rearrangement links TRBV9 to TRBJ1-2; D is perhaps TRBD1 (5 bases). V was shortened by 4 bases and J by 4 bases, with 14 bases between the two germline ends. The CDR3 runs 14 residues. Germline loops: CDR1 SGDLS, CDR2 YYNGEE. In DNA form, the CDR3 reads TGTGCCAGCAGCAGTGAGACAGAACGCTATGGCTACACCTTC. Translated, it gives CASSSETERYGYTF.

The CDR3 coding sequence is TGTGCCAGCAGCTTGGAGGGGATCAATCAGCCCCAGCATTTT. Encoded protein: CASSLEGINQPQHF. This rearrangement joins TRBV5-4 to TRBJ1-5; D may be TRBD1 (5 bases). CDR1 and CDR2 from the germline V gene are SGHNT and YYREEE (reference sequence). Trimming removed 0 bases at V and 3 bases at J, with 7 bases between. This CDR3 region has 14 residues.

The DNA for the CDR3 is TGTGCCAGCAGCACCCTACCCCAGGGACAGCTTAATTCACCCCTCCACTTT. It yields the protein CASSTLPQGQLNSPLHF. This chain uses TRBV21-1 with TRBJ1-6; TRBD1, the table's D call, lacks a check against the DNA. TRBV21-1 constitutes a pseudogene. This CDR3 is 17 amino acids long.

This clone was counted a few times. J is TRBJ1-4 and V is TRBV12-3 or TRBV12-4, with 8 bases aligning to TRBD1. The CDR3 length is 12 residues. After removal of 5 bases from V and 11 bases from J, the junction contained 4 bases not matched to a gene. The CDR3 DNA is TGTGCCAGCAGTAGACAGGGGCTGAAACTGTTTTTT. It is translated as CASSRQGLKLFF.

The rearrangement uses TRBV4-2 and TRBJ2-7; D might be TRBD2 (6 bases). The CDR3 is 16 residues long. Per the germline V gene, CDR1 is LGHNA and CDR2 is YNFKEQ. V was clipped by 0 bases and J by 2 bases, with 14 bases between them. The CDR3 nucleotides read TGTGCCAGCAGCCAAGATCTACGGAGGGGCCCCTACGAGCAGTACGTC. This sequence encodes CASSQDLRRGPYEQYV.

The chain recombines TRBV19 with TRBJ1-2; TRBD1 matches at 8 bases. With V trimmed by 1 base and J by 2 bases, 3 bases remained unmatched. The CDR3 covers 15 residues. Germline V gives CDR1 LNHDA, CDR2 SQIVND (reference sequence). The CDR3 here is CASSIVGTGNYGYTF. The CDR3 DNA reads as TGTGCCAGTAGTATAGTAGGGACAGGCAACTATGGCTACACCTTC.

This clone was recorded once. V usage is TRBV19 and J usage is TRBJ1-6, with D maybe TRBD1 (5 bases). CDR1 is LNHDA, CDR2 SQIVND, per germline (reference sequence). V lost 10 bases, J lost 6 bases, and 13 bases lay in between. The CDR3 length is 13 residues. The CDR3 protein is CATRTTLNSPLHF. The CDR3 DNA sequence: TGTGCCACCAGGACAACCCTTAATTCACCCCTCCACTTT.

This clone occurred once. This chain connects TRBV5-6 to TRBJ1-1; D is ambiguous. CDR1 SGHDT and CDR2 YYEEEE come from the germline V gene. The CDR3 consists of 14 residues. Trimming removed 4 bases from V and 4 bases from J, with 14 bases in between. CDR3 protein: CASSPRRRGTEAFF. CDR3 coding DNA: TGTGCCAGCAGCCCCCGACGTCGGGGCACTGAAGCTTTCTTT.

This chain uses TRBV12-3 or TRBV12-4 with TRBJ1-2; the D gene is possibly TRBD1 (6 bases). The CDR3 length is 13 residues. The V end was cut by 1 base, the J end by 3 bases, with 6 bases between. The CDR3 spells CASSLGTDYGYTF. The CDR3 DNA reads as TGTGCCAGCAGTTTAGGGACAGACTATGGCTACACCTTC.

CDR3: CATTGNVNQPQHF. The CDR3 DNA is TGTGCCACCACAGGGAACGTTAATCAGCCCCAGCATTTT. The gene calls are TRBV19 and TRBJ1-5, with D tentatively TRBD1 (6 bases). CDR1 and CDR2 (germline): LNHDA, SQIVND (reference sequence). V was trimmed by 10 bases and J by 4 bases, leaving 14 bases between them. The CDR3 covers 13 residues.

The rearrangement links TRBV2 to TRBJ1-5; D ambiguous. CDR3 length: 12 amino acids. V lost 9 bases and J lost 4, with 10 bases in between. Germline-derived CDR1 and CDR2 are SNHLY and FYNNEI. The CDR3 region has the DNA TGTGCCAGGGGCCCGTTTAATCAGCCCCAGCATTTT. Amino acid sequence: CARGPFNQPQHF.